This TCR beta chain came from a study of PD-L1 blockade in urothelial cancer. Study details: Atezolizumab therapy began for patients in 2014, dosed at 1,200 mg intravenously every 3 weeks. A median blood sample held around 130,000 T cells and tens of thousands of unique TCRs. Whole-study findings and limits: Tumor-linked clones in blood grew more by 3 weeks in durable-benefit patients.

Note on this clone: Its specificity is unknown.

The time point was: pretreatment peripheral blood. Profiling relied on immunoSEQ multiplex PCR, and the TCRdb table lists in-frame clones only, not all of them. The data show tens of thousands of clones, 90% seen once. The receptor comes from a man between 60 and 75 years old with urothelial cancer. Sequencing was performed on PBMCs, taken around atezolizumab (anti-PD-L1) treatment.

The CDR3 region is CAITAYNEQFF. The CDR3 coding sequence is TGTGCCATCACCGCCTACAATGAGCAGTTCTTC. The chain links TRBV10-3 to TRBJ2-1; no definite D call. The CDR3 is made up of 11 amino acids. V was trimmed by 7 bases and J by 2 bases, leaving 3 bases between them. CDR1 and CDR2 from the germline V gene are ENHRY and SYGVKD.